This TCR beta chain was recorded in a study of post-analysis software for immune sequencing data. Regarding the study as a whole: About 5 TRBV segments were significantly more frequent in patients than in controls. TRBV5-6, TRBV5-1 and TRBV20-1 were among these segments.

V lost 6 bases to trimming and J lost 9 bases; unmatched junction nucleotides: 16. The CDR3 loop spans 16 amino acids. Carried by the TCR beta cDNA libraries were unique molecular identifiers. TCRdb processed the PCR reads anew with MiXCR; each CDR3 protein has one entry. The table records 750,000 to 950,000 distinct CDR3 sequences, 35% to 55% of them present only once. At least ten counts were recorded for this clonotype. Its antigen is not known. Material: blood. The TCR was taken from a girl aged 10 to 17 with multiple sclerosis. The chain has TRBV12-3 or TRBV12-4 and TRBJ2-1, with 8 positions matching TRBD1. DNA for the CDR3: TGTGCCAGCAGCCATGAACTGGACAGGGTAGCCCGTGAGCAGTTCTTC. It yields the protein CASSHELDRVAREQFF.